This is a list of T cell receptor beta chains from one sample in a study of T cells after yellow fever vaccination. From the 5' RACE reads, TCRdb called clonotypes with MiXCR, one entry per CDR3 protein. The sample has roughly 330,000 distinct CDR3 sequences, approximately 3.9% seen once. Sequencing was performed on PBMCs, taken 5 days after the yellow fever booster vaccination. These receptors originate from a young man who received the YFV17D yellow fever vaccine. CDR3s leave out the opening cysteine and the closing phenylalanine or tryptophan. A D gene is named only where the DNA matches it firmly.

D gene	J gene	V gene	CDR3 length	CDR3 protein
TRBD2	TRBJ2-5	TRBV9	12	ASSVRAGQETQY
.	TRBJ1-6	TRBV12-3/TRBV12-4	13	ASSFGLPGNSPLH
.	TRBJ2-3	TRBV7-9	14	ASSPASTRGTDTQY
.	TRBJ1-1	TRBV4-3	11	ASSQDLGGEAF
.	TRBJ1-1	TRBV7-9	8	ASSFLEAF
.	TRBJ2-7	TRBV7-9	13	ATQGSEDRASEQY
TRBD2	TRBJ2-3	TRBV6-5	14	ASSQVAGGPTDTQY
.	TRBJ2-7	TRBV27	14	ASSSPRQVGSYEQY
.	TRBJ2-6	TRBV7-9	13	ASSFLSSGANVLT
.	TRBJ1-5	TRBV6-1	13	ASSDVIGLNQPQH
TRBD1	TRBJ2-7	TRBV5-1	12	ASSWGTGTYEQY
TRBD1	TRBJ1-5	TRBV24-1	11	ATSGGGNQPQH
.	TRBJ2-3	TRBV25-1	11	ASSDGNLDTQY
.	TRBJ2-5	TRBV15	12	ATSPSDRRETQY
.	TRBJ1-5	TRBV9	13	ASSPRGGYNQPQH
.	TRBJ1-1	TRBV10-3	11	AAQETRETEAF
.	TRBJ1-4	TRBV5-1	14	ASSLGRGNVGEKLF
TRBD1	TRBJ1-1	TRBV3-1	11	ASSPRGWSEAF
.	TRBJ2-1	TRBV6-1	9	ASGLNNEQF
.	TRBJ1-2	TRBV7-9	15	ASSLVWEGDSNYGYT
.	TRBJ1-4	TRBV20-1	14	SARNPGRTTNEKLF
.	TRBJ1-5	TRBV30	12	AWSVPPEAQPQH
.	TRBJ1-5	TRBV12-3/TRBV12-4	10	ASRNSNQPQH
TRBD1	TRBJ2-7	TRBV5-1	13	ASSFGQGFGYEQY
TRBD2	TRBJ2-1	TRBV2	11	ASRGGGYNEQF
TRBD2	TRBJ2-2	TRBV4-3	15	ASSQDRGGRDTGELF
.	TRBJ1-6	TRBV7-2	13	ASSLFGGNSSPLH
.	TRBJ2-6	TRBV12-3/TRBV12-4	13	ASRTEGLAANVLT
TRBD1	TRBJ1-2	TRBV7-2	14	ASSLAPRGQYYGYT
TRBD1	TRBJ1-5	TRBV19	10	ATKGQGQPQH
TRBD1	TRBJ1-2	TRBV6-2/TRBV6-3	10	ASSQGGGGYT
TRBD1	TRBJ2-3	TRBV7-9	12	ASSFGQGTDTQY
.	TRBJ2-1	TRBV7-2	9	ASSFYGEQF
.	TRBJ2-5	TRBV20-1	10	SARAGQETQY
TRBD2	TRBJ2-5	TRBV7-2	14	ASSFELAGGRETQY
.	TRBJ2-3	TRBV4-1	13	ASSQAAGSTDTQY